The 5 T cell receptor beta chains below were found in one sample sequenced in a study of T cells after yellow fever vaccination. Using its own MiXCR run on the 5' RACE reads, TCRdb lists one record per CDR3 protein. The data show hundreds of thousands of distinct CDR3 sequences, approximately 13% seen once. The material was PBMCs, obtained on the day of the yellow fever booster vaccination. These receptors came from a man aged 25-45 years who received the YFV17D yellow fever vaccine.

This clonotype was recorded a few times. This rearrangement joins TRBV4-3 to TRBJ2-1; D gene ambiguous. The CDR3 loop spans 13 amino acids. Germline CDR1 reads LGHNA; CDR2 reads YSLEER. The V gene lost 0 bases and the J gene lost 9 bases, with 9 bases spanning the gap. The CDR3 reads CASSQERPGEQFF. In DNA form, the CDR3 reads TGCGCCAGCAGCCAAGAACGCCCGGGTGAGCAGTTCTTC.

This chain joins TRBV20-1 and TRBJ2-3; perhaps TRBD2 as D (6 bases). The germline V gene encodes CDR1 DFQATT and CDR2 SNEGSKA (reference sequence). V was clipped by 5 bases and J by 4 bases, with 10 bases between them. The CDR3 spans 12 residues. The CDR3 bases are TGCAGTGCTCTCGGGACTCCAGATACGCAGTATTTT. It is translated as CSALGTPDTQYF.

This clonotype was seen a few times. The chain links TRBV12-3 or TRBV12-4 to TRBJ2-3; 7 nucleotides line up with TRBD2. The CDR3 runs 16 residues. J gave up 2 bases and V 3 bases, and 8 bases lay outside the gene matches. CDR3 residues: CASSFRSGQLTDTQYF. CDR3 coding DNA: TGTGCCAGCAGTTTCCGTAGCGGGCAGCTCACAGATACGCAGTATTTT.

In its sample, this clonotype was seen a few times. V and J are TRBV6-5 and TRBJ2-1; TRBD2 aligns across 9 bases. The CDR3 loop spans 15 amino acids. After removal of 0 bases from V and 10 bases from J, the junction contained 7 bases not matched to a gene. The germline V gene encodes CDR1 MNHEY and CDR2 SVGAGI. CDR3 DNA sequence: TGTGCCAGCAGTTACTCGCTAGCGGGAAAAGGCGAGCAGTTCTTC. It translates to CASSYSLAGKGEQFF.

This clonotype was detected many times. The rearrangement joins TRBV12-3 or TRBV12-4 to TRBJ2-1; perhaps D is TRBD1 or TRBD2 (5 bases each). V was pared by 6 bases and J by 1 base, with 10 bases between. This CDR3 is 14 amino acids long. Written as DNA, the CDR3 is TGTGCCAGCAGGGATGGGGGTTCCTACAATGAGCAGTTCTTC. Encoded protein: CASRDGGSYNEQFF.